This entry lists 4 T cell receptor beta chains sequenced from one sample in a study of blood T cell repertoires in COVID-19 (dated by TCRdb to 2019 to 2021). Library generation was performed with the immunoSEQ multiplex PCR assay. This is the immuneACCESS table as TCRdb keeps it, with only in-frame sequences that have V and J called. A part of the clones is gone; compared with another copy, unresolved V genes explain less than half, and the rest is unexplained. The sample has fewer than 150,000 clones on record, approximately 77% of them singletons. 20% of the sample rests with the top ten. Sequencing was performed on peripheral blood. These TCRs come from a man older than 75 with acute or convalescent COVID-19.

CDR3 amino acids: CATKINSAGNEQFF. The CDR3 nucleotides read TGTGCCACCAAGATAAACTCCGCCGGGAATGAGCAGTTCTTC. The rearrangement uses TRBV15 and TRBJ2-1, with D unclear. Looked up from germline, CDR1 is LNHNV and CDR2 is YYDKDF (reference sequence). Between the trimmed V and J ends, which lost 7 bases and 7 bases, there was a span of 17 bases. The CDR3 has 14 amino acids.

This chain connects TRBV10-3 to TRBJ2-3; 9 bases map to TRBD2. V shed 6 bases and J 4 bases; nucleotides not matched to a gene: 5. This CDR3 has 14 amino acids. Germline V gives CDR1 ENHRY, CDR2 SYGVKD. CDR3 in amino acids: CAIRAGGGADTQYF. The CDR3 nucleotides read TGTGCCATCAGGGCTGGCGGGGGGGCAGATACGCAGTATTTT.

This clone was picked up a small number of times. The chain employs TRBV19 and TRBJ2-1; a weak D match, TRBD2 (7 bases). In germline, CDR1 is LNHDA, CDR2 SQIVND (reference sequence). The V end was cut by 2 bases, the J end by 10 bases, with 21 bases between. This CDR3 has 16 amino acids. The CDR3 DNA follows: TGTGCCAGTAGTATAAGGGGGGGGGCCCGTTCTTTAGAGCAGTTCTTC. Protein product: CASSIRGGARSLEQFF.

The rearrangement uses TRBV14 and TRBJ2-7, with TRBD2 matching over 10 bases. The CDR3 length is 15 residues. The V gene end was trimmed by 0 bases and the J gene end by 7 bases; junction bases not matched to a gene: 6. CDR1 is SGHDN, CDR2 FVKESK, per germline. The CDR3 protein is CASSQDLAGVREQYF. The CDR3 bases are TGTGCCAGCAGCCAAGATCTAGCGGGGGTTCGGGAGCAGTACTTC.